This is a list of T cell receptor beta chains from one sample in a study of Graves' ophthalmopathy and Graves' hyperthyroidism. TCRdb ran MiXCR on the multiplex PCR reads and lists one entry per CDR3 protein. The table lists around 1.1 million distinct CDR3 sequences, about 38% of them singletons, with 11% in the top ten. The sample was peripheral blood or thyroid tissue (not recorded which). The receptor source for this set is an adult man with Graves' hyperthyroidism. CDR3s include the opening cysteine and the closing phenylalanine or tryptophan. Fields, in order: V gene, J gene, CDR3 length, CDR3 protein.

>TRBV19|TRBJ2-2|14
CASSIDKGTGELFF
>TRBV7-9|TRBJ2-7|15
CASSLTASGIREQYF
>TRBV6-5|TRBJ2-7|13
CASRAGLASEQYF
>TRBV7-6|TRBJ2-2|17
CASSLKALGGSVGELFF
>TRBV10-3|TRBJ2-7|14
CAIKEQTTSYEQYF
>TRBV6-1|TRBJ2-5|14
CASRRAQHQETQYF
>TRBV7-7|TRBJ2-5|12
CAGSLAGETQYF
>TRBV24-1|TRBJ2-7|15
CATSDSRQTYYEQYF
>TRBV20-1|TRBJ2-5|13
CSAPQGGGETQYF
>TRBV5-1|TRBJ1-2|13
CASSVTPGEGYTF
>TRBV14|TRBJ1-2|16
CASSPYPRAGRTGNTF
>TRBV10-3|TRBJ2-7|13
CAISGSDQPQQYF
>TRBV15|TRBJ1-2|13
CAASSSDFVGYTF
>TRBV9|TRBJ2-7|16
CASSVGVGLTSYEQYF
>TRBV7-2|TRBJ1-4|15
CASRGTGPGEEKLFF
>TRBV7-8|TRBJ1-3|15
CASSLVVSSGNTIYF
>TRBV2|TRBJ1-5|13
CATKTGLNQPQHF
>TRBV19|TRBJ2-2|20
CASSILFPRGTNRVTGELFF
>TRBV5-1|TRBJ2-7|15
CASSQGPRYTYEQYF
>TRBV7-6|TRBJ2-2|20
CASSPKTGIVSGVLTGELFF
>TRBV29-1|TRBJ1-3|14
CSVGSSNSGNTIYF
>TRBV20-1|TRBJ1-4|11
CSAPLGEKLFF